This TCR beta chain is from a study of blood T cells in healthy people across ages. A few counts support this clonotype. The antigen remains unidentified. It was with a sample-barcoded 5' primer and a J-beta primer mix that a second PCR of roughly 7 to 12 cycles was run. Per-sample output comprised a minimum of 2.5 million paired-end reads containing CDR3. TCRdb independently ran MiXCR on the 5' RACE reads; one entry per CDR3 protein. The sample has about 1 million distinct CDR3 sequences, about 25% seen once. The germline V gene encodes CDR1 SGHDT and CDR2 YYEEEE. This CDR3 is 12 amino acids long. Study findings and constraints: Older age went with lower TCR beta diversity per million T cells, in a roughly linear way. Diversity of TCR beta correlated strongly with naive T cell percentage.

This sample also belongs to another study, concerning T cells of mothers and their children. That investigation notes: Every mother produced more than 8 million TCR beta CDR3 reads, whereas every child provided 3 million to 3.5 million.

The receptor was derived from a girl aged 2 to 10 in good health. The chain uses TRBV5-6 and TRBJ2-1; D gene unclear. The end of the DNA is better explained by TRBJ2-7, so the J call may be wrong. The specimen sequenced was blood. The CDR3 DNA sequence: TGTGCCAGCAGCTCGGGTTTCGGCGAGCAGTACTTC. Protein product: CASSSGFGEQYF.